These 18 T cell receptor beta chains were all obtained from the same sample, sequenced in a study of regulatory T cells in long-lasting Graves disease. Sequencing libraries for TCR beta were prepared with iRepertoire HTBI primers and Arm-PCR of CDR3 regions. From the multiplex PCR reads, TCRdb called clonotypes with MiXCR, one entry per CDR3 protein. The sample records 650,000 to 700,000 distinct CDR3 sequences, 25% to 30% being singletons. Noted time point: persistent/refractory GD, antithyroid drugs over 5 years with positive TRAb. RNA extracted from PBMCs served as the sequencing template. The starting material was peripheral blood mononuclear cells (PBMCs), obtained when the disease was refractory, from a patient treated with antithyroid drugs. These receptors were taken from a female donor with Graves disease.

This clonotype has just a few counts. This rearrangement joins TRBV2 to TRBJ1-5, with D unclear. V was cut by 7 bases and J by 3 bases, with 13 bases left in between. The germline gives CDR1 SNHLY, CDR2 FYNNEI. The CDR3 is 14 residues long. CDR3 bases: TGTGCCAGCATTTCGGGGAGGGACAATCAGCCCCAGCATTTT. Encoded protein: CASISGRDNQPQHF.

This clonotype is medium-sized (0.01 to 0.1%). The chain combines TRBV20-1 with TRBJ1-6, with D possibly TRBD1 on 5 matching bases. Trimming took off 5 bases at V and 8 bases at J, with 19 bases between the two ends. CDR1 is DFQATT, CDR2 SNEGSKA, per germline (reference sequence). CDR3 length: 15 residues. The chain's CDR3 is CSAVSRRAGDSPLHF. CDR3 bases: TGCAGTGCTGTCTCCCGACGCGCGGGGGATTCACCCCTCCACTTT.

This clonotype came up many times. The genes are TRBV2 and TRBJ1-4, with D maybe TRBD1 (6 bases). V was shortened by 3 bases and J by 8 bases, with 13 bases between the two germline ends. Looked up from germline, CDR1 is SNHLY and CDR2 is FYNNEI. The CDR3 totals 14 residues. CDR3 loop: CASSDGGAREKLFF. CDR3 DNA: TGTGCCAGCAGTGATGGGGGGGCGCGAGAAAAACTGTTTTTT.

This clonotype was seen a few times. The chain couples TRBV20-1 to TRBJ1-2, with D possibly being TRBD1 (5 bases). This CDR3 comprises 14 residues. The V end lost 6 bases, the J end lost 6 bases, and 20 bases lay between the germline ends. The germline gives CDR1 DFQATT, CDR2 SNEGSKA (reference sequence). The CDR3 spells CSAPPFSGRHGYTF. CDR3 sequence (DNA): TGCAGTGCCCCCCCTTTTTCAGGGAGGCATGGCTACACCTTC.

This clonotype was counted a few times. The J gene is TRBJ2-5, the V gene TRBV3-1; D may be TRBD2 (7 bases). Germline V lookup: CDR1 LGHDT, CDR2 YNNKEL (reference sequence). Trimming stripped 4 bases from V and 5 bases from J, with 17 bases between. This CDR3 region has 15 residues. CDR3 protein: CASSRTLGRGETQYF. Written as DNA, the CDR3 is TGTGCCAGCAGCCGGACGCTAGGGAGGGGGGAGACCCAGTACTTC.

V usage is TRBV6-5 and J usage is TRBJ2-2; possibly TRBD2 for D (5 bases). There are 17 residues in the CDR3. Germline values: CDR1 MNHEY, CDR2 SVGAGI. V was trimmed by 1 base and J by 1 base, leaving 13 bases between them. The CDR3: CASSYLQRTKNTGELFF. In DNA, the CDR3 is TGTGCCAGCAGTTACTTGCAGCGGACCAAGAACACCGGGGAGCTGTTTTTT.

Regarding this clonotype: One junction end does not reproduce the germline sequence, and a read error may be involved. V is TRBV7-9 and J is TRBJ2-5, with TRBD2 as a possible D gene (5 bases). This CDR3 has 12 residues. The germline V gene encodes CDR1 SEHNR and CDR2 FQNEAQ (reference sequence). As DNA, the CDR3 is TGTGCCAGCAGCTTAGGGAAGGGAGAAAGTGACTTC. This sequence encodes CASSLGKGESDF.

Ten or more counts support this clonotype. This chain uses TRBV2 with TRBJ1-2; tentatively, D is TRBD1 (6 bases). The CDR3 contains 13 residues. From germline, CDR1 is SNHLY and CDR2 FYNNEI. The germline V and J ends were trimmed by 7 bases and 3 bases, with 12 bases remaining between them. The CDR3 protein is CASNRDIDYGYTF. CDR3 DNA: TGTGCCAGCAATAGGGACATCGACTATGGCTACACCTTC.

This clonotype was seen a few times. CDR3 sequence: CASTGTGPSINYGYTF. As DNA, the CDR3 is TGTGCCAGTACCGGGACAGGGCCCTCGATTAACTATGGCTACACCTTC. V is TRBV19 and J is TRBJ1-2; 9 bases fit TRBD1. This CDR3 is 16 amino acids long. Germline V gene lookup returns CDR1 LNHDA and CDR2 SQIVND (reference sequence). Trimming removed 7 bases from V and 1 base from J; junction bases left unmatched: 10.

The CDR3 is CSARPIAAYEQYF. The CDR3 DNA sequence: TGCAGTGCTAGACCCATAGCGGCCTACGAGCAGTACTTC. This chain joins TRBV20-1 and TRBJ2-7; D might be TRBD2 (6 bases). The CDR3 totals 13 residues. The germline V gene has CDR1 DFQATT and CDR2 SNEGSKA (reference sequence). Trimming stripped 2 bases from V and 2 bases from J, with 10 bases between.

V usage is TRBV5-1 and J usage is TRBJ2-7; 8 nucleotides align to TRBD2. The CDR3 contains 18 residues. Germline CDR1 reads SGHRS; CDR2 reads YFSETQ. Trimming cost V 0 bases and J 4 bases; bases outside gene matches: 15. Here the CDR3 reads CASSLVGSSGSLVYEQYF. DNA for the CDR3: TGCGCCAGCAGCTTGGTGGGCTCCAGCGGGAGTCTTGTGTACGAGCAGTACTTC.

At least ten counts were recorded for this clonotype. The V call is TRBV28, the J call TRBJ2-7; 10 positions agree with TRBD2. Trimming removed 6 bases from V and 6 bases from J; junction bases left unmatched: 11. Per germline, CDR1 MDHEN and CDR2 SYDVKM. The CDR3 runs to 15 residues. The CDR3 sequence: CASSPGSGLASEQYF. Written as DNA, the CDR3 is TGTGCCAGCAGCCCCGGGTCGGGACTAGCGTCCGAGCAGTACTTC.

This chain connects TRBV7-9 to TRBJ1-2, with 8 bases lining up with TRBD1. V dropped 1 base and J dropped 6; count of bases not matched to a gene: 4. CDR3 length equals 14 residues. Germline CDR1 reads SEHNR; CDR2 reads FQNEAQ (reference sequence). The CDR3 coding sequence is TGTGCCAGCAGCTTAGAGGCAGGGGGCCATGGCTACACCTTC. This sequence encodes CASSLEAGGHGYTF.

There are a few counts of this clonotype. The chain is built from TRBV2 and TRBJ2-4, with TRBD2 matching over 8 bases. The germline V gene encodes CDR1 SNHLY and CDR2 FYNNEI. There are 16 residues in the CDR3. V lost 3 bases and J lost 0; bases outside the gene matches: 4. CDR3 in amino acids: CASSEYSGGAKNIQYF. The CDR3 DNA is TGTGCCAGCAGTGAGTACAGCGGGGGAGCCAAAAACATTCAGTACTTC.

This chain links TRBV12-3 or TRBV12-4 with TRBJ2-7, with 10 nucleotides matching TRBD2. This CDR3 spans 14 amino acids. With 5 bases clipped from V and 4 bases from J, the junction kept 5 bases outside the gene matches. CDR3 region: CASSASGRGYEQYF. The CDR3 DNA is TGTGCCAGCAGTGCTAGCGGGAGAGGTTACGAGCAGTACTTC.

There are many counts of this clonotype. The chain employs TRBV6-1 and TRBJ1-5; the match to TRBD1 covers 8 bases. Germline V lookup: CDR1 MNHNS, CDR2 SASEGT. This CDR3 comprises 14 residues. Losses at the gene ends were 2 bases for V and 5 bases for J; bases not matched to a gene: 2. The CDR3: CASSERQGYQPQHF. DNA of the CDR3: TGTGCCAGCAGTGAACGACAGGGGTATCAGCCCCAGCATTTT.

This clonotype was recorded only once. V usage is TRBV9 and J usage is TRBJ1-2; D is perhaps TRBD1 (5 bases). CDR1 is SGDLS, CDR2 YYNGEE, per germline. The length of the CDR3 is 13 residues. Trimming shortened V by 0 bases and J by 7 bases, and 10 bases separated the two germline ends. The CDR3 coding sequence is TGTGCCAGCAGCGTAGTCGGGGGTATTGGCTACACCTTC. This codes for CASSVVGGIGYTF.

There are many counts of this clonotype. This rearrangement joins TRBV7-7 to TRBJ2-2; TRBD2 agrees at 7 bases. This CDR3 region has 16 residues. Germline CDR1 is SSHAT and CDR2 is FNYEAQ (reference sequence). Trimming took 5 bases from V and 1 from J; bases not matched to a gene: 7. The CDR3 nucleotides are TGTGCCAGCAGCCTTGAGCGGGATAGGAACACCGGGGAGCTGTTTTTT. This encodes CASSLERDRNTGELFF.